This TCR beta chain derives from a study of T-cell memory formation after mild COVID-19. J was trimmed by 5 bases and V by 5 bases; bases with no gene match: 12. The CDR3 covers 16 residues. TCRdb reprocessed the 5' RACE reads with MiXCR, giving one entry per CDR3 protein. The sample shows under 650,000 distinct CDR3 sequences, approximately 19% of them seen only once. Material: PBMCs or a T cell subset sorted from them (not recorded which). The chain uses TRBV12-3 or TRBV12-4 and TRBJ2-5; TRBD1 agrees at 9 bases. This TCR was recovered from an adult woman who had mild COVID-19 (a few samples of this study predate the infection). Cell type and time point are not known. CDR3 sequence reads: CASSQRWTGVKETQYF. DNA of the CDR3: TGTGCCAGCAGTCAAAGATGGACAGGGGTAAAGGAGACCCAGTACTTC.